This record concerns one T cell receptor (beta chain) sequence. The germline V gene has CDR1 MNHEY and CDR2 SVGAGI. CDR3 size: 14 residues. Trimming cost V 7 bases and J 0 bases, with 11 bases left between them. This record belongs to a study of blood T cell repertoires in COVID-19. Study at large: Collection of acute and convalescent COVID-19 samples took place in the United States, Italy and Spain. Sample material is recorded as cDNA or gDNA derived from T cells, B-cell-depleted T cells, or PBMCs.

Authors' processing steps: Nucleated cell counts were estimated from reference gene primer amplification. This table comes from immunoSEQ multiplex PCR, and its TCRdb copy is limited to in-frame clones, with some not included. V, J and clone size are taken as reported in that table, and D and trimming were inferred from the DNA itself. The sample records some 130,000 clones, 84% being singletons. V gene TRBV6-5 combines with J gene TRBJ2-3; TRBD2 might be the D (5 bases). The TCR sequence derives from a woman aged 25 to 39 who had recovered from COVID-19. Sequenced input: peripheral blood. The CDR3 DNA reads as TGTGCCAGCACCACGACGGGGAGCACAGATACGCAGTATTTT. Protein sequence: CASTTTGSTDTQYF.